The present T cell receptor beta chain was sequenced within a study of Ad26.COV2.S vaccination and SARS-CoV-2 variants. Using immunoSEQ multiplex PCR, the repertoire was profiled, and TCRdb retains in-frame clones only, with some absent. The sample lists around 100,000 clones, more than 65% occurring once. With 1 base removed from V and 0 bases from J, the gap between germline ends came to 11 bases. Germline loops: CDR1 SGHNT, CDR2 YENEEA. The CDR3 has 16 residues. The TCR originated in a human donor who had recovered from COVID-19. Sequencing was performed on peripheral blood, taken after recovery from COVID-19. The chain combines TRBV11-3 with TRBJ2-3; D is unresolved. CDR3 DNA sequence: TGTGCCAGCAGCTTAGCCATAGCCAGTAGCACAGATACGCAGTATTTT. Its translation: CASSLAIASSTDTQYF.